This TCR beta chain was sequenced for a study of T-cell memory formation after mild COVID-19. Study context: Clusters of TCRs were largely donor specific.

The germline gives CDR1 SGHDT, CDR2 YYEEEE. The CDR3 totals 13 residues. V was shortened by 4 bases and J by 7 bases, with 11 bases between the two germline ends. TCRdb processed the 5' RACE reads anew with MiXCR; each CDR3 protein has one entry. This sample has fewer than 150,000 distinct CDR3 sequences, with about a sixth found just once. In this sample, this clonotype turned up a few times. The sample comprised PBMCs or a T cell subset sorted from them (not recorded which). V is TRBV5-6 and J is TRBJ2-2, with D perhaps TRBD2 (5 bases). The TCR was taken from a young man who had mild COVID-19 (a few samples of this study predate the infection). Cell type and time point are not known. As DNA, the CDR3 is TGTGCCAGCAGCCAGAGGGCACGCGGGGAGCTGTTTTTT. Translated: CASSQRARGELFF.